This T cell receptor (beta chain) was captured in a study of beta chain features in type 1 diabetes. Overall study: Sorted cell examination encompassed 100 million to 110 million cells across all samples. Study conclusions and caveats: For Type 1 diabetes patients, all four CD4+ subsets carried TCRB CDR3s that were moderately but significantly shorter.

CDR1 SGHRS and CDR2 YFSETQ come from the germline V gene. Trimming shortened V by 5 bases and J by 0 bases, and 9 bases separated the two germline ends. The CDR3 is 14 amino acids. CD4+ naive, central memory, regulatory and stem cell-like memory subsets were isolated by sorting on CD45RO/CCR7/CD25/CD127/CD95/CD27. A few counts support this clone. Its antigen is currently unknown. Sequenced material consisted of expressed TCRB transcripts (all of the isolated RNA was reverse transcribed). The table came from immunoSEQ multiplex PCR; TCRdb's copy has only in-frame clones and leaves some out. The data hold under 300,000 clones, with roughly 17% observed a single time.

The sequence was obtained from a man younger than 40 with type 1 diabetes. Sequencing was performed on naive CD4+ T cells from blood. The V gene is TRBV5-1, the J gene TRBJ2-1; D not certain. The CDR3 DNA is TGCGCCAGCAGTTTGCAGAGCTCCTACAATGAGCAGTTCTTC. Translation gives CASSLQSSYNEQFF.